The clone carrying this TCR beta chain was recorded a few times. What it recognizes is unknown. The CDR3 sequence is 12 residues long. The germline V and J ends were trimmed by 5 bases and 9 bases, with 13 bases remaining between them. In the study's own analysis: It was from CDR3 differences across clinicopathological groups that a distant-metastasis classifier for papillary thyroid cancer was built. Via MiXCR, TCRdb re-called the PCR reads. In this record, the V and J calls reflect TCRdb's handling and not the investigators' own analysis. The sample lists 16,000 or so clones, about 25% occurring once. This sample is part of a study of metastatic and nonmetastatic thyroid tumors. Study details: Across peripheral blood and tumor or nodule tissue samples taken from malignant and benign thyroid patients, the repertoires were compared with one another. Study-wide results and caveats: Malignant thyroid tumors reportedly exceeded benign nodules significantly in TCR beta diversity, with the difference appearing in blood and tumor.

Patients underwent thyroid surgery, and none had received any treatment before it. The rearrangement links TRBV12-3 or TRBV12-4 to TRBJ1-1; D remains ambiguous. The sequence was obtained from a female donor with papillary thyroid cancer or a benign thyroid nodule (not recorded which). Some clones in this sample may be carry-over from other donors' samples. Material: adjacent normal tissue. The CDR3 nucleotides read TGTGCCAGCAGTCACGGGGATCGAAAAGCTTTCTTT. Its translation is CASSHGDRKAFF.